This T cell receptor beta chain was recorded in a study of T cells after yellow fever vaccination. Study as a whole: Any fraction with a low cell number was prepared using SMART-Seq v4 Ultra Low Input.

UMIs were added to TCR cDNA along with a universal primer site when it was made by 5'RACE template switching. TCRdb re-analysed the 5' RACE reads in MiXCR, keeping a single row per CDR3 protein. The sample has more than 350,000 distinct CDR3 sequences; around a tenth are singletons. This clonotype occurred many times. Its antigen is unidentified. Notes on the study in general: Abundant bulk-derived clonotypes could contaminate FACS-sorted repertoires. Clones from primary vaccination mostly reappeared after the booster (96% CD4, 88% CD8).

The germline CDR1 and CDR2 sequences are SGHRS and YFSETQ. CDR3 size: 14 residues. The V gene lost 0 bases and the J gene lost 4 bases, with 10 bases spanning the gap. The chain uses TRBV5-1 and TRBJ1-2, with D unclear. The origin of this receptor is a man younger than 35 who received the YFV17D yellow fever vaccine. Sequenced here: PBMCs, sampled on the day of the first yellow fever vaccination. CDR3 sequence (DNA): TGCGCCAGCAGCTTGGAAAGGTTGACCTATGGCTACACCTTC. It is translated as CASSLERLTYGYTF.